This entry describes one TCR beta chain. The sample holds other DNA sequences that translate to the same CDR3. This sample is part of a study of blood T cell repertoires in COVID-19. Study details: Specimens from acute and convalescent COVID-19 originated in the United States, Italy and Spain. T cells, B-cell-depleted T cells, or PBMCs provided the cDNA or gDNA that served as material.

Authors' analysis steps: Estimation of nucleated cell counts was performed using reference gene primer amplification. Generated by immunoSEQ multiplex PCR, the TCRdb table keeps only in-frame clones and is missing some. For V, J and clone size, that table is used; D and trimming come from the DNA. The sample consists of 150,000 or so clones, approximately 83% of them appearing once. Symptom resolution, clearance, or two negative PCRs marked donors in Cohort 3 as recovered. Germline V gives CDR1 LGHDT, CDR2 YNNKEL (reference sequence). The CDR3 contains 16 residues. V shed 1 base, J shed 1 base, and the junction held 2 bases outside the gene matches.

The TCR sequence derives from a man aged 45 to 65 who had recovered from COVID-19. The sample comprised PBMCs or T cells enriched from blood (not recorded which). V gene TRBV3-1 (or the pseudogene TRBV3-2) combines with J gene TRBJ2-3; 10 positions agree with TRBD2. This CDR3 reads CASSQGLAGGTDTQYF. In nucleotides, the CDR3 is TGTGCCAGCAGCCAAGGGCTAGCGGGGGGCACAGATACGCAGTATTTT.